This TCR beta chain was found in a study of T cells after yellow fever vaccination. As concerns this clonotype: The target antigen is unknown.

MiXCR was run by TCRdb on the 5' RACE reads, yielding one entry per CDR3 protein. The data contain roughly 500,000 distinct CDR3 sequences, roughly 19% of them singletons. Overall study findings and caveats: A faster peak, day 5 versus 15, was reached by the weaker secondary response.

Unmatched junction bases numbered 9, after V lost 4 bases and J lost 6 bases. This CDR3 comprises 14 residues. Germline V lookup: CDR1 DFQATT, CDR2 SNEGSKA (reference sequence). The sequence derives from a man in his thirties or forties who received the YFV17D yellow fever vaccine. This chain uses TRBV20-1 with TRBJ2-3; 8 bases match TRBD2. The sequencing here drew on PBMCs, taken 15 days after the yellow fever booster vaccination. The CDR3 loop reads CSATQGLALDTQYF. The CDR3 nucleotides are TGCAGTGCTACCCAAGGACTAGCCCTGGATACGCAGTATTTT.